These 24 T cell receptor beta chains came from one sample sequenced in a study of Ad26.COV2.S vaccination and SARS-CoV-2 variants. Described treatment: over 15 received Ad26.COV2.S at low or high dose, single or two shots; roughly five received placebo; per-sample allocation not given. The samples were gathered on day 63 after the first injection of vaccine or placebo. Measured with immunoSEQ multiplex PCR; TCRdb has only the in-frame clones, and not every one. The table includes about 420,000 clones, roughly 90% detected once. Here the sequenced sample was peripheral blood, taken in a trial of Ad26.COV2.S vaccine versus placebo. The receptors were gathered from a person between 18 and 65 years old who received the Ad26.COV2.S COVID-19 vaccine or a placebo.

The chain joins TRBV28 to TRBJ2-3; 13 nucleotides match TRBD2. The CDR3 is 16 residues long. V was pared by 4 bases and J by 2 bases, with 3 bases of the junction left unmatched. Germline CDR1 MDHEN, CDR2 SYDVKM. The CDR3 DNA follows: TGTGCCAGCAGTTCACTAGCGGGGGGGGACACAGATACGCAGTATTTT. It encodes CASSSLAGGDTDTQYF. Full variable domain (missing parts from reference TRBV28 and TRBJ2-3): DVKVTQSSRYLVKRTGEKVFLECVQDMDHENMFWYRQDPGLGLRLIYFSYDVKMKEKGDIPEGYSVSREKKERFSLILESASTNQTSMYLCASSSLAGGDTDTQYFGPGTRLTVL.

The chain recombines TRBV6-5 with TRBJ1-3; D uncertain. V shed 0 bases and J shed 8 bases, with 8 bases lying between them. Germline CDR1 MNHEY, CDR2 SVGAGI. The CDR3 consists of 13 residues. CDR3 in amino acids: CASSYSRGDTIYF. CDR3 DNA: TGTGCCAGCAGTTACTCGAGAGGAGACACCATATATTTT.

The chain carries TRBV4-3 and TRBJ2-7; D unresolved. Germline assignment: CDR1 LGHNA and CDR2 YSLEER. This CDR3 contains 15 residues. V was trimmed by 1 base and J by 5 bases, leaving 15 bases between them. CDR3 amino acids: CASSQGVAALNEQYF. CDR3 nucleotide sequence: TGCGCCAGCAGCCAAGGGGTGGCGGCCTTAAACGAGCAGTACTTC.

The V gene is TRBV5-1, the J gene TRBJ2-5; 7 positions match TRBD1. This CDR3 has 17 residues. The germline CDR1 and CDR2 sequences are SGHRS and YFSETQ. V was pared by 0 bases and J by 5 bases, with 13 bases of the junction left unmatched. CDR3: CASSLAFTQGPGETQYF. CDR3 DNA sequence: TGCGCCAGCAGCTTGGCCTTTACACAGGGGCCCGGGGAGACCCAGTACTTC.

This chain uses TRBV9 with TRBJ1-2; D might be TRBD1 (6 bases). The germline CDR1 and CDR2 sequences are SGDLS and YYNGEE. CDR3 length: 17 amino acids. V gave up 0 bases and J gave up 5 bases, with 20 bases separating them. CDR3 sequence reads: CASSVGVKGRGTYGYTF. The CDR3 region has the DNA TGTGCCAGCAGCGTAGGGGTGAAGGGTAGGGGGACGTATGGCTACACCTTC.

CDR3 nucleotide sequence: TGTGCCAGCAGCCTTGGGGGGGCACTGGAGACCCAGTACTTC. This sequence encodes CASSLGGALETQYF. V usage is TRBV7-2 and J usage is TRBJ2-5; a weak D match, TRBD2 (7 bases). The V and J ends lost 5 bases and 5 bases respectively, with 15 bases between them. Germline V gene data show CDR1 as SGHTA and CDR2 as FQGNSA. The CDR3 has 14 residues.

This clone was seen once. CDR3 sequence (DNA): TGTGCCAGCAGCTCCACGACTAGCGGGGGCCTGAATACGCAGTATTTT. This sequence encodes CASSSTTSGGLNTQYF. The chain is built from TRBV11-1 and TRBJ2-3, with 12 bases aligning to TRBD2. CDR3 size: 16 residues. Germline assignment: CDR1 SGHAT and CDR2 FQDESV (reference sequence). The V segment lost 4 bases and the J segment 7 bases; nucleotides outside the gene matches: 9.

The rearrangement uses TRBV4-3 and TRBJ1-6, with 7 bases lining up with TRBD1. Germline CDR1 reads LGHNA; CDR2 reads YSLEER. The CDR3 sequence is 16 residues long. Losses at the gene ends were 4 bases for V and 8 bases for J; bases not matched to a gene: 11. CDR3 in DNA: TGCGCCAGCAGCCTTAACCCCGGGACAGTAGATTCACCCCTCCACTTT. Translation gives CASSLNPGTVDSPLHF.

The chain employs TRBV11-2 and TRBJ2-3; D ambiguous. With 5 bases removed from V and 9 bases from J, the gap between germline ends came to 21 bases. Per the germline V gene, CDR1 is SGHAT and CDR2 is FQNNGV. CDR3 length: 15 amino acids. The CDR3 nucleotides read TGTGCCAGCAGCATAAAAGGCCAGGCGGTTTGGACGCAGTATTTT. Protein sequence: CASSIKGQAVWTQYF.

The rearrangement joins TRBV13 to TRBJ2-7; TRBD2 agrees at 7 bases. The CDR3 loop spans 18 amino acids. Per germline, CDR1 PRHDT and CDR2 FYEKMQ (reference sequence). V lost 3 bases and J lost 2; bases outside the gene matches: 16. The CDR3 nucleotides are TGTGCCAGCAGCTTCTCCCCGCGACGGGACTATATTCCCTACGAGCAGTACTTC. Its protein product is CASSFSPRRDYIPYEQYF.

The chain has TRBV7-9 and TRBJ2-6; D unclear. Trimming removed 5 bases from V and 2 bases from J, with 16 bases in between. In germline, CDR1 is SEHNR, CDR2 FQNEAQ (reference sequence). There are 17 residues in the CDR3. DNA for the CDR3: TGTGCCAGCAGCAACACAGTCTACCTCCCTGGGGCCAACGTCCTGACTTTC. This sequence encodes CASSNTVYLPGANVLTF.

CDR3 coding DNA: TGTGCCAGCAGAGGGCCTGCAAAAGCTTTCTTT. This sequence encodes CASRGPAKAFF. The chain is built from TRBV12-3 or TRBV12-4 and TRBJ1-1; D is ambiguous. The CDR3 has 11 amino acids. V dropped 6 bases and J dropped 9 bases, with 11 bases sitting between them.

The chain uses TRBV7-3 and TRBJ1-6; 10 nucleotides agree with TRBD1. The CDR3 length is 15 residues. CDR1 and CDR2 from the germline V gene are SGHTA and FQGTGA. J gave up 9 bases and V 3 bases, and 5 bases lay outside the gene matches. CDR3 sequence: CASSLGQGISSPLHF. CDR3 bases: TGTGCCAGCAGCTTGGGACAGGGGATAAGTTCACCCCTCCACTTT.

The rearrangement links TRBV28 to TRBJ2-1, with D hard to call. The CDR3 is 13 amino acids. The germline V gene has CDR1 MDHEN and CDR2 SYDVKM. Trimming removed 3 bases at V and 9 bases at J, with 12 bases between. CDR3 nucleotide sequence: TGTGCCAGCAGTTTTTCCCGCCCGGGTGAGCAGTTCTTC. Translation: CASSFSRPGEQFF.

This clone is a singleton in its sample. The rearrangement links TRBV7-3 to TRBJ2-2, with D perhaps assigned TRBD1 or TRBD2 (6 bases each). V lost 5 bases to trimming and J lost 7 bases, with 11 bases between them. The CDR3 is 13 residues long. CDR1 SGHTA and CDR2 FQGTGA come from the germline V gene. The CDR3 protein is CASSPGAVGELFF. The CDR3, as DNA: TGTGCCAGCAGCCCGGGGGCGGTCGGGGAGCTGTTTTTT.

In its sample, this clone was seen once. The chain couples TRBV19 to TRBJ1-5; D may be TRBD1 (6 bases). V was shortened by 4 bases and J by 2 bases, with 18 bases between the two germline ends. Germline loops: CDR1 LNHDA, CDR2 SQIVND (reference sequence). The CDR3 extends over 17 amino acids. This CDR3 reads CASSTRTGRGGNQPQHF. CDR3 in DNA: TGTGCCAGTAGTACTCGAACCGGAAGGGGGGGCAATCAGCCCCAGCATTTT.

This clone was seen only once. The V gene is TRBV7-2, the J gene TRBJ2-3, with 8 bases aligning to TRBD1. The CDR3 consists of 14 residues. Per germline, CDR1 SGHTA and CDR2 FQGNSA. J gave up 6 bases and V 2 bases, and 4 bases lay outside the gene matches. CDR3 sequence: CASSLFGQGDTQYF. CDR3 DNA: TGTGCCAGCAGCTTATTTGGACAGGGTGATACGCAGTATTTT.

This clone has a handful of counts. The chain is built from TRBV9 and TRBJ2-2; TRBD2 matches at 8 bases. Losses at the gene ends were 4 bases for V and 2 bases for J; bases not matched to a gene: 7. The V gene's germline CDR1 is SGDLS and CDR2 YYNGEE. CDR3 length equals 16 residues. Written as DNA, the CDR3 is TGTGCCAGCAGCAACAGCGGGGGCCGTAACACCGGGGAGCTGTTTTTT. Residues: CASSNSGGRNTGELFF.

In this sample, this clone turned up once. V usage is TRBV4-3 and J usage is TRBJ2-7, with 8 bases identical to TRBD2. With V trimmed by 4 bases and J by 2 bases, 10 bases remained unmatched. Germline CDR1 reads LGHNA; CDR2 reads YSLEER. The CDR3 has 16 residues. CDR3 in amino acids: CASSPLAGGLTYEQYF. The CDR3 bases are TGCGCCAGCAGCCCCCTCGCGGGGGGTTTAACCTACGAGCAGTACTTC.

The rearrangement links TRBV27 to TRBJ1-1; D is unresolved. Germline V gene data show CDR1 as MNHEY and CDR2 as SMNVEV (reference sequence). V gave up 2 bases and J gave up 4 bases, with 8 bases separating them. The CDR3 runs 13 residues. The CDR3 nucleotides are TGTGCCAGCAGTTTAGGGGTTCTCACTGAAGCTTTCTTT. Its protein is CASSLGVLTEAFF.

As DNA, the CDR3 is TGTGCCTGGAGGGACGGCTACAATCAGCCCCAGCATTTT. Its protein product is CAWRDGYNQPQHF. The V call is TRBV30, the J call TRBJ1-5; no clear D gene. CDR1 is GTSNPN and CDR2 is SVGIG in the germline V gene (reference sequence). The CDR3 sequence is 13 residues long. V was pared by 3 bases and J by 3 bases, with 9 bases between.

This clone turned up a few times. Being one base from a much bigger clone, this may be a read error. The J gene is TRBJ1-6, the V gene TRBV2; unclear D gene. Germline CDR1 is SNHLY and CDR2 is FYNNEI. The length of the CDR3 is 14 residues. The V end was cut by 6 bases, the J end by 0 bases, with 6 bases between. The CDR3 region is CASRRGSYNSPLHF. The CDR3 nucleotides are TGTGCCAGCAGGCGGGGCTCCTATAATTCACCCCTCCACTTT.

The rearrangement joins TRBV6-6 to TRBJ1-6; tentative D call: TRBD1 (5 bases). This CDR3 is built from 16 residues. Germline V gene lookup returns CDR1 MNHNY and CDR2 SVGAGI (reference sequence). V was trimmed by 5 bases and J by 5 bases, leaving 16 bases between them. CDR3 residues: CASSQIQLGDNSPLHF. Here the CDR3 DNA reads TGTGCCAGCAGTCAAATACAGTTGGGGGATAATTCACCCCTCCACTTT.

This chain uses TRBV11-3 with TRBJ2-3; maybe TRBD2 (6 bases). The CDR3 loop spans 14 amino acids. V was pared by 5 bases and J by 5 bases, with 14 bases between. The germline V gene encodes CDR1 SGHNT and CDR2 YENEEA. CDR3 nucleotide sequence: TGTGCCAGCAGCCCCGGCCGGGGAGGAGATACGCAGTATTTT. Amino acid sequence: CASSPGRGGDTQYF.